This TCR beta chain was observed in a study of CD8+ T cells in alopecia areata. V lost 3 bases to trimming and J lost 2 bases; unmatched junction nucleotides: 7. This CDR3 has 15 residues. In germline, CDR1 is SQVTM, CDR2 ANQGSEA. Extracted from the samples, RNA was reverse transcribed into cDNA to serve as the sequencing template. Assay used: immunoSEQ multiplex PCR; TCRdb lists only in-frame clones, some missing. The data contain about 110,000 clones, about 50% of them singletons. Source material: NKG2D-low CD8+ T cells sorted from blood. The receptor was isolated from a human donor with alopecia areata. This rearrangement joins TRBV29-1 to TRBJ2-7, with TRBD2 matching 10 bases. The CDR3 region has the DNA TGCAGCGTTGAGCCTAGCGGGAGTCTCCCCTACGAGCAGTACTTC. The encoded protein is CSVEPSGSLPYEQYF.